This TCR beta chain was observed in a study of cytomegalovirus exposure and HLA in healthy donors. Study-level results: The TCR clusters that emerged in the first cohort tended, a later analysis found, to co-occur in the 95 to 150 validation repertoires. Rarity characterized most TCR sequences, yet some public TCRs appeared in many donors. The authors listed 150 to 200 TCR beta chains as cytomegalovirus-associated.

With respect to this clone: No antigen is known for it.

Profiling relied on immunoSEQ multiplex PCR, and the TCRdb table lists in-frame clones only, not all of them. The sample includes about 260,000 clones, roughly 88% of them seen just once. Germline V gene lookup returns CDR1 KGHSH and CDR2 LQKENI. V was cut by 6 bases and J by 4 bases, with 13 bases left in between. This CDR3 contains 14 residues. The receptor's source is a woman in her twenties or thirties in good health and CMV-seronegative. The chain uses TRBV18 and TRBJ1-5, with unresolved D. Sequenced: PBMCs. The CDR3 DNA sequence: TGTGCCAGCTCGCCAAAGACGGTGAATCAGCCCCAGCATTTT. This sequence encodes CASSPKTVNQPQHF.